The following is a T cell receptor (beta chain) sequence with its context. No antigen is known for it. No base quality information exists; no much larger clone differs at one position. The cohort was made up of about 610 healthy bone marrow donors. Cohort members were all nominally healthy when sampled, although unrecorded immune exposures were likely present. The donor was CMV seronegative and was included in the group of about 400 seronegative cohort members. A peripheral blood sample was provided by each donor, and peripheral blood mononuclear cells were used for TCR beta sequencing. The Qiagen DNeasy Blood Extraction Kit was used to extract genomic DNA from the blood cell samples. The CDR3 contains 14 residues, cysteine and phenylalanine counted. The DNA shown is the 42-base CDR3, in frame from base 1. According to the germline V gene (reference sequence), CDR1 reads SGHNT and CDR2 reads YYREEE.

Library preparation used the immunoSEQ multiplex PCR assay. For the multiplex PCR, a mixture combining 60 forward primers for TCR Vbeta segments and 13 reverse primers for TCR Jbeta segments was used. The CDR3 region of rearranged TCR beta genes was amplified from genomic DNA with a multiplex PCR assay. The amplified TCR beta libraries were sequenced on the Illumina HiSeq System as 87-base-pair reads. As for the original processing: A later analysis counted tens of millions of unique TCR beta chains across the 550 to 800 repertoires, and 10 million to 11 million of these chains were shared by at least two donors. A nearest-neighbor algorithm error-corrected the raw reads and collapsed the reads into unique sequences, merging closely related sequences to remove PCR and sequencing errors. To assign V, D and J gene segments, CDR3 sequences were aligned to IMGT reference sequences. Each retained sequence needed at least a six-nucleotide match to both a V gene segment and a J gene segment. Rearrangements were called productive when the CDR3 lacked stop codons and stayed in frame with V and J; all others were non-productive. Following IMGT convention, CDR3 was defined as the stretch from the second conserved V-encoded cysteine to the conserved J-encoded phenylalanine. The earlier analysis of about 590 of the donors excluded sequences that lacked an unambiguous match to a single V gene segment. An earlier analysis of fewer than 650 of the donors classified V segments as functional when productive rearrangements were above 56.7% and as segregating when the standard deviation between donors was above 5%. To diagnose cytomegalovirus status from the catalog of TCR beta chain sequences, a statistical classification framework was built. In a later analysis, TCR nucleotide sequences were compared against IMGT/GENE-DB human TR gene sequences so that V and J genes could be assigned. A later analysis assigned CDR3 sequences and most-parsimonious VDJ recombination scenarios with the TCRdist pipeline. In a later analysis, every TCR beta chain was defined by the combination of its CDR3 amino acid sequence and its V-gene family, and reads without a unique V-gene family were dropped. To address suspected cross-contamination and a sequencing artifact, a later analysis removed under 600 highly shared, low-generation-probability nucleotide sequences. For each public chain, a later analysis derived a clonal expansion index from normalized ranks of inferred template counts within each repertoire. Generation probabilities in a later analysis came from a VDJ recombination model fitted to out-of-frame rearrangements, and those results were checked against IGoR. In a later analysis, hypergeometric tests were used to score TCR-TCR, TCR-HLA and TCR-CMV co-occurrence, with a repertoire-size bias correction applied to TCR pairs. In a later analysis, false discovery rates were estimated by permuting HLA or CMV assignments 20 times. In a later analysis, co-occurring TCRs were grouped using DBSCAN, with TCRdist sequence similarity added in when clustering inside HLA-allele-positive subsets. For co-occurrence clustering, repertoires with fewer than 30,000 or more than 120,000 public chains were excluded, along with about five repertoires with anomalous nucleotide sharing. TCRdb holds this immuneACCESS table with in-frame rearrangements only. Some clones are missing; in checked studies, unresolved V genes explain under half, and the rest has no known cause. V and J calls and clone size follow that table, whereas D and trimming were derived from the DNA. The sample has hundreds of thousands of clones on record, roughly 80% of them singletons. Less than 4.5% of the sample goes to the ten largest clones.

The source of the sample is a study of cytomegalovirus exposure and HLA in healthy donors (dated by TCRdb to about 2017). With respect to the entire study: An earlier analysis of roughly 570 of the donors reported approximately 280 Gb of sequence data and around 100 million unique TCR beta sequences obtained from about 180 million T cells. The study combined high-throughput TCR immunosequencing, statistical association of individual TCRs with disease status, and machine learning to predict cytomegalovirus infection status. The aim of the study was to test whether cataloging public T cell receptors could identify signatures of past pathogen exposure. Donor age, sex, ethnicity and CMV serostatus were collected together with the repertoire data. Approximately 300 gigabases of sequencing data and 70 million to 95 million unique TCR sequences made up an early release that covered nearly 650 HLA-typed donors. Genome-wide SNP genotypes for about 55% of the 666 donors were used in a later genetic analysis, which treated that subset as a discovery cohort. In the later analysis, no new phenotypic data were used to find candidate immune exposures; instead, reliance was placed on TCR beta sequences and their occurrence across donors. Along with the roughly 670-subject first cohort, a separate validation cohort of 120 different subjects was used. Using immunosequencing, the study profiled T cell repertoires from around 680 subjects and related those repertoires to cytomegalovirus serostatus. A later analysis re-analyzed previously published TCR beta repertoires from 500 to 700 donors and added high-resolution HLA genotyping to study TCR occurrence patterns. Across some 400 genotyped donors of the cohort, an average of approximately 240,000 unique TCR beta nucleotide sequences per donor were sequenced, and 15% to 20% of those sequences were non-productive. The number of typed donors differed by locus: roughly 629-640 for A, B, C, DRB1 and DQB1; some 540 for DQA1; around 580 for DPA1; and about 450 for DPB1. Several DR-DQ haplotypes were handled as single units for association and clustering because linkage in the cohort was strong. HLA typing covered class I and class II loci at four-digit resolution. All discovery cohort repertoires had been generated using a single sequencing platform. In an earlier analysis of around 540 of the donors, high-throughput TCR beta sequencing was used to judge whether each TCR beta V gene segment behaved as functional or pseudogenic. Of the roughly 400 genotyped donors, around 81% fell in the genetic ancestry cluster associated with self-reported Caucasian donors. Here is what the overall study found, with its caveats: Roughly uniform sequencing depth across donors was assumed in presence/absence analyses, although this assumption may not hold. V-gene and J-gene trimming of TCR beta chains was associated with a missense DCLRE1C variant in a later genetic analysis, and the association was replicated in an independent cohort. Most TCR sequences were seen in very few donors, while some public TCRs were found in many individuals. The authors suggested that the approach could potentially be generalized to other disease states and immunological phenotypes. Most CMV-associated TCR beta chains appeared to be HLA-restricted in a later analysis, and the HLA associations seemed to be driven largely by CMV exposure. Correlated functional status among segregating V segments might reflect linkage disequilibrium, but an unknown experimental factor could not be ruled out. In both the original and validation cohorts, the classifier was reported to diagnose cytomegalovirus status with high specificity and sensitivity. In a later analysis, the rate of TCR association differed among HLA loci, with DRB1 alleles having the most associated TCRs and HLA-C alleles having the fewest. Assigning TCR associations to individual alleles was difficult when HLA alleles, especially DR and DQ, strongly co-occurred. In this cohort, only TCR beta chains were sequenced, and detectable features were limited by the absence of alpha or paired-chain data. A cluster of highly shared sequence variants was judged likely to represent a technical artifact of the sequencing pipeline. Because counts were too low, 15 to 20 rarely observed V segments, including chromosome 9 orphons, were excluded from the earlier analysis of several hundred of the donors. A further reported finding was that TCR beta sequences accurately predicted the HLA-A and HLA-B alleles for most subjects in the first cohort. Several of the top co-occurrence clusters appeared to be linked to parvovirus B19, influenza, CMV and Epstein-Barr virus, according to a later analysis. For the cohort, immune exposure information was limited to CMV serostatus. The 87-base-pair reads could not distinguish some IMGT-functional V segments, including TRBV6-2 and TRBV6-3, so those segments were excluded. In vitro tests confirmed that a few of the cytomegalovirus-associated TCR beta chains recognize cytomegalovirus antigens. In a later genetic analysis, fewer N-insertions in productive TCRs were reported among donors in an Asian-associated ancestry cluster than the roughly 700-donor mean. An earlier analysis of several hundred of the donors showed that most TCR beta V segments appeared in productive rearrangements either about 90% or about 30% of the time, which broadly matched IMGT annotations. A later analysis found that HLA-associated TCR beta chains were more clonally expanded and had lower generation probabilities than equally common non-associated chains. The study gave a list of over 150 TCR beta chains associated with cytomegalovirus. Because HLA typing was missing for some donors at each locus, association tests included only the typed subset. In a later analysis, around 17,000 TCR beta sequences were associated with specific HLA alleles at a false discovery rate of 0.05.

The chain employs TRBV5-4 and TRBJ2-5; the D gene is perhaps TRBD1, on 5 matching bases. The J call may be mistaken, given a closer DNA end match to TRBJ2-7. The sequenced sample was PBMCs. The receptor's source is a male donor in good health and CMV-seronegative. CDR3 region: CASSLEQGAYEQYF. The DNA sequence is TGTGCCAGCAGCTTGGAGCAGGGTGCCTACGAGCAGTACTTC.